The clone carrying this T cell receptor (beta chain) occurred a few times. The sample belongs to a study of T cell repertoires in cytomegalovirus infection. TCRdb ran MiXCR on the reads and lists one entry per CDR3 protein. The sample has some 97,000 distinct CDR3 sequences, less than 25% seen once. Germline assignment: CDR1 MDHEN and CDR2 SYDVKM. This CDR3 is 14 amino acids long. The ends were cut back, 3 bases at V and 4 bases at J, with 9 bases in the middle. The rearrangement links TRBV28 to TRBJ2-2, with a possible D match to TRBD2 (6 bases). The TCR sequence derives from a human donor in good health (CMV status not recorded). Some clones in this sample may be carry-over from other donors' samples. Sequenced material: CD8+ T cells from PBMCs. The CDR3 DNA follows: TGTGCCAGCAGTTTCCCCGGGGGCACCGGGGAGCTGTTTTTT. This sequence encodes CASSFPGGTGELFF.